This entry lists 28 T cell receptor beta chains sequenced from one sample in a study of PD-1 blockade in classical Hodgkin lymphoma (TCRdb year 2020). This specimen's time point label, per the study, means: cycle 2 day 1 (C2D1) of nivolumab. Relapse after autologous stem cell transplantation had occurred in all trial patients, and cohorts A, B and C were distinguished by prior brentuximab vedotin exposure. Receptors were amplified or captured by the immunoSEQ multiplex PCR assay. In its TCRdb copy, this immuneACCESS table keeps in-frame sequences only and misses some clones. Where compared with another copy, unresolved V genes explain less than half of these, and the others have no known cause. The sample yields 25,000 to 35,000 clones; approximately 74% were counted once. About 3.3% of the sample rests with the top ten. Specimen: peripheral blood mononuclear cells (PBMCs), collected before the second cycle of nivolumab. The source is a human donor with classical Hodgkin lymphoma.

V gene TRBV7-6 combines with J gene TRBJ2-3; the match to TRBD1 covers 8 bases. The junction had 16 bases not matched to a gene; V was cut back by 1 base and J by 10 bases. CDR1 and CDR2 from the germline V gene are SGHVS and FNYEAQ. The CDR3 covers 17 residues. The DNA for the CDR3 is TGTGCCAGCAGCTTAGTCCCTTCAGGGGGCGGCACTTCTGCGCAGTATTTT. It translates to CASSLVPSGGGTSAQYF.

The chain uses TRBV10-3 and TRBJ1-2; the D is unclear. CDR3 size: 14 residues. Germline V gene lookup returns CDR1 ENHRY and CDR2 SYGVKD. The V end was cut by 1 base, the J end by 3 bases, with 9 bases between. CDR3 sequence: CAISELASDYGYTF. DNA of the CDR3: TGTGCCATCAGTGAGTTAGCGTCGGACTATGGCTACACCTTC.

V is TRBV9 and J is TRBJ1-1; D gene uncertain. Germline assignment: CDR1 SGDLS and CDR2 YYNGEE. The CDR3 loop spans 15 amino acids. Trimming took 0 bases from V and 2 from J, leaving 11 bases between them. The CDR3: CASSVGWEFNTEAFF. In nucleotides, the CDR3 is TGTGCCAGCAGCGTAGGTTGGGAATTTAACACTGAAGCTTTCTTT.

By share of the sample, this clone is medium-sized. The chain uses TRBV7-9 and TRBJ2-1; D is unresolved. Trimming took off 4 bases at V and 5 bases at J, with 12 bases between the two ends. The CDR3 is 14 residues long. Germline V gene lookup returns CDR1 SEHNR and CDR2 FQNEAQ (reference sequence). This CDR3 reads CASSSTPGHNEQFF. The DNA of the CDR3 is TGTGCCAGCAGCTCTACGCCGGGTCACAATGAGCAGTTCTTC. Drawing the rest from reference TRBV7-9 and TRBJ2-1, the complete variable domain is DTGVSQNPRHKITKRGQNVTFRCDPISEHNRLYWYRQTLGQGPEFLTYFQNEAQLEKSRLLSDRFSAERPKGSFSTLEIQRTEQGDSAMYLCASSSTPGHNEQFFGPGTRLTVL.

The chain is built from TRBV27 and TRBJ2-5; tentatively, D is TRBD1 or TRBD2 (6 bases each). Germline-derived CDR1 and CDR2 are MNHEY and SMNVEV (reference sequence). This CDR3 contains 15 residues. V shed 8 bases and J shed 5 bases, with 21 bases lying between them. Here the CDR3 reads CASRPWDIGGETQYF. CDR3 in DNA: TGTGCCAGCCGACCCTGGGACATAGGGGGGGAGACCCAGTACTTC.

V and J are TRBV28 and TRBJ1-1; D is ambiguous. In germline, CDR1 is MDHEN, CDR2 SYDVKM. The CDR3 sequence is 13 residues long. Trimming removed 4 bases from V and 0 bases from J, with 6 bases in between. CDR3 bases: TGTGCCAGCAGTTCCCTCTTGAACACTGAAGCTTTCTTT. Its translation is CASSSLLNTEAFF.

In its sample, this clone ranks as medium-sized. The chain recombines TRBV7-9 with TRBJ1-4, with a possible D match to TRBD1 (5 bases). This CDR3 spans 17 amino acids. CDR1 SEHNR and CDR2 FQNEAQ come from the germline V gene (reference sequence). Trimming pared 1 base from V and 8 bases from J, leaving 20 bases between. CDR3: CASSLEGVGILGEKLFF. CDR3 coding DNA: TGTGCCAGCAGCTTAGAAGGGGTCGGGATTTTAGGGGAAAAACTGTTTTTT.

The rearrangement uses TRBV10-3 and TRBJ2-3; D remains ambiguous. Trimming cost V 2 bases and J 0 bases, with 6 bases left between them. Germline lookup yields CDR1 ENHRY and CDR2 SYGVKD. This CDR3 has 14 residues. CDR3 amino acids: CAISEQTSTDTQYF. The CDR3 DNA reads TGTGCCATCAGTGAGCAGACTAGCACAGATACGCAGTATTTT.

V and J are TRBV7-6 and TRBJ2-1; D is undetermined. The germline CDR1 and CDR2 sequences are SGHVS and FNYEAQ. This CDR3 has 15 amino acids. Trimming left V 1 base short and J 2 bases short, with 9 bases between. In nucleotides, the CDR3 is TGTGCCAGCAGCTTAGGCGACAACCCCTACAATGAGCAGTTCTTC. Its translation: CASSLGDNPYNEQFF.

CDR3 loop: CASSIDHTSNQPQHF. The CDR3 bases are TGTGCCAGTAGTATAGACCACACCAGCAATCAGCCCCAGCATTTT. The chain combines TRBV19 with TRBJ1-5; D ambiguous. Per the germline V gene, CDR1 is LNHDA and CDR2 is SQIVND (reference sequence). Trimming left V 0 bases short and J 1 base short, with 7 bases between. The CDR3 has 15 amino acids.

This clone has a single count. This chain joins TRBV19 and TRBJ2-6; 7 bases fit TRBD1. CDR3 length equals 18 residues. Germline assignment: CDR1 LNHDA and CDR2 SQIVND (reference sequence). V gave up 5 bases and J gave up 0 bases; unmatched junction bases: 10. The CDR3 DNA reads TGTGCCAGTAGTTTTTGGACAGGTCGAAGCTCTGGGGCCAACGTCCTGACTTTC. Translating gives CASSFWTGRSSGANVLTF.

This clone was observed a handful of times. The V gene is TRBV7-9, the J gene TRBJ2-2; D is possibly TRBD2 (6 bases). The CDR3 has 16 residues. Trimming removed 2 bases at V and 6 bases at J, with 16 bases between. Germline CDR1 SEHNR, CDR2 FQNEAQ (reference sequence). CDR3 nucleotide sequence: TGTGCCAGCAGCTTAAAAGTGGGGCGGGACGCCGGGGAGCTGTTTTTT. Encoded protein: CASSLKVGRDAGELFF. Looking up the rest from reference TRBV7-9 and TRBJ2-2 gives the full variable domain: DTGVSQNPRHKITKRGQNVTFRCDPISEHNRLYWYRQTLGQGPEFLTYFQNEAQLEKSRLLSDRFSAERPKGSFSTLEIQRTEQGDSAMYLCASSLKVGRDAGELFFGEGSRLTVL.

This chain uses TRBV5-1 with TRBJ2-7; 8 bases are shared with TRBD2. V gave up 4 bases and J gave up 6 bases; unmatched junction bases: 12. The CDR3 runs to 15 residues. Germline V gene sequence: CDR1 SGHRS, CDR2 YFSETQ. This chain's CDR3 is CASSASGGLLVEQYF. The DNA of the CDR3 is TGCGCCAGCAGCGCCAGCGGGGGTCTATTAGTCGAGCAGTACTTC. Together with reference TRBV5-1 and TRBJ2-7, the CDR3 gives the full variable domain: KAGVTQTPRYLIKTRGQQVTLSCSPISGHRSVSWYQQTPGQGLQFLFEYFSETQRNKGNFPGRFSGRQFSNSRSEMNVSTLELGDSALYLCASSASGGLLVEQYFGPGTRLTVT.

This clone turned up a few times. This chain connects TRBV5-6 to TRBJ2-7; possible D gene TRBD1, 5 bases. V dropped 6 bases and J dropped 4 bases, with 20 bases sitting between them. The CDR3 spans 15 residues. Germline V CDR1 and CDR2: SGHDT, YYEEEE. CDR3 in amino acids: CASTSEAGLVYEQYF. The CDR3 nucleotides are TGTGCCAGCACCTCAGAGGCAGGGTTAGTTTACGAGCAGTACTTC.

The V gene is TRBV6-6, the J gene TRBJ1-5, with unresolved D. Germline CDR1 reads MNHNY; CDR2 reads SVGAGI (reference sequence). This CDR3 has 11 amino acids. Trimming pared 4 bases from V and 3 bases from J, leaving 1 base between. The CDR3 sequence is CASSSNQPQHF. In DNA, the CDR3 is TGTGCCAGCAGTTCCAATCAGCCCCAGCATTTT.

The rearrangement links TRBV7-9 to TRBJ2-1; D possibly uses TRBD1 or TRBD2 (5 bases each). The V and J ends lost 3 bases and 4 bases respectively, with 10 bases between them. CDR1 and CDR2 from the germline V gene are SEHNR and FQNEAQ (reference sequence). The length of the CDR3 is 14 residues. The CDR3 region has the DNA TGTGCCAGCAGCTTGATGGGGGAATACAATGAGCAGTTCTTC. Translation: CASSLMGEYNEQFF. Variable domain in full (rest from reference TRBV7-9 and TRBJ2-1): DTGVSQNPRHKITKRGQNVTFRCDPISEHNRLYWYRQTLGQGPEFLTYFQNEAQLEKSRLLSDRFSAERPKGSFSTLEIQRTEQGDSAMYLCASSLMGEYNEQFFGPGTRLTVL.

The chain uses TRBV19 and TRBJ2-1; maybe TRBD1 (5 bases). The CDR3 sequence is 15 residues long. V lost 5 bases and J 0 bases, leaving 11 bases between the germline ends. Germline CDR1 is LNHDA and CDR2 is SQIVND (reference sequence). The CDR3 DNA is TGTGCCAGTAGTCAAGGGGCCCTCTCCTACAATGAGCAGTTCTTC. Residues: CASSQGALSYNEQFF.

The V gene is TRBV27, the J gene TRBJ1-5; D is perhaps TRBD1 (5 bases). This CDR3 is 15 amino acids long. Germline values: CDR1 MNHEY, CDR2 SMNVEV (reference sequence). The germline V and J ends were trimmed by 2 bases and 3 bases, with 11 bases remaining between them. This CDR3 is CASSLRGGLNQPQHF. The CDR3 bases are TGTGCCAGCAGTTTAAGGGGAGGACTCAATCAGCCCCAGCATTTT.

The chain joins TRBV10-2 to TRBJ2-1, with D perhaps TRBD1 (5 bases). Germline lookup yields CDR1 WSHSY and CDR2 SAAADI. Trimming left V 10 bases short and J 7 bases short, with 23 bases between. This CDR3 is 15 amino acids long. The CDR3 here is CATWLRDRGENEQFF. The CDR3 DNA follows: TGCGCCACCTGGCTCCGAGATAGGGGTGAAAATGAGCAGTTCTTC.

This chain connects TRBV5-6 to TRBJ2-1; no clear D gene. This CDR3 region has 12 residues. Between the trimmed V and J ends, which lost 4 bases and 10 bases, there was a span of 12 bases. CDR1 and CDR2 from the germline V gene are SGHDT and YYEEEE. This chain's CDR3 is CASSKDSIEQFF. CDR3 coding DNA: TGTGCCAGCAGCAAAGACTCAATAGAGCAGTTCTTC.

The chain carries TRBV28 and TRBJ2-3; D might be TRBD1 or TRBD2, each matching 5 bases. The germline V gene has CDR1 MDHEN and CDR2 SYDVKM. V was pared by 10 bases and J by 0 bases, with 11 bases between. The CDR3 spans 13 residues. In DNA, the CDR3 is TGTGCCATCAAGGGACCTAGCACAGATACGCAGTATTTT. Encoded protein: CAIKGPSTDTQYF.

The sample holds a few counts of this clone. This chain joins TRBV27 and TRBJ1-2; D gene ambiguous. Germline lookup yields CDR1 MNHEY and CDR2 SMNVEV (reference sequence). V was pared by 0 bases and J by 4 bases, with 6 bases between. CDR3 size: 13 residues. CDR3 coding DNA: TGTGCCAGCAGTTTATCATCCGGCTATGGCTACACCTTC. This codes for CASSLSSGYGYTF.

The chain has TRBV7-9 and TRBJ2-7; TRBD1 agrees at 7 bases. The CDR3 is made up of 14 amino acids. J lost 3 bases, V lost 1 base, and 3 bases had no gene match. Germline V gene sequence: CDR1 SEHNR, CDR2 FQNEAQ (reference sequence). The DNA for the CDR3 is TGTGCCAGCAGCTTAGGTGCAGGGGGCTACGAGCAGTACTTC. Its translation is CASSLGAGGYEQYF.

The genes are TRBV29-1 and TRBJ2-5; D perhaps matches TRBD2 (6 bases). Germline lookup yields CDR1 SQVTM and CDR2 ANQGSEA. The CDR3 length is 11 residues. The germline V and J ends were trimmed by 5 bases and 4 bases, with 8 bases remaining between them. The CDR3 DNA reads TGCAGCGTTAAGGAGGGAGAGACCCAGTACTTC. Translated, it gives CSVKEGETQYF.

The chain employs TRBV7-6 and TRBJ2-7; D may be TRBD2 (6 bases). CDR1 is SGHVS, CDR2 FNYEAQ, per germline. The V gene lost 5 bases and the J gene lost 2 bases, with 13 bases spanning the gap. This CDR3 region has 14 residues. CDR3 region: CASSPWDSAYEQYF. CDR3 sequence (DNA): TGTGCCAGCAGCCCGTGGGACTCAGCCTACGAGCAGTACTTC.

This clone appeared once. V gene TRBV6-1 combines with J gene TRBJ1-2; TRBD1 matches 8 bases. Germline V gene data show CDR1 as MNHNS and CDR2 as SASEGT. V gave up 2 bases and J gave up 7 bases; unmatched junction bases: 6. The CDR3 spans 14 residues. CDR3 amino acids: CASSELATGVGYTF. In DNA form, the CDR3 reads TGTGCCAGCAGTGAACTGGCGACAGGGGTTGGCTACACCTTC.

Only a few counts were recorded for this clone. The chain combines TRBV6-5 with TRBJ2-7; D tentatively fits TRBD1 or TRBD2 (6 bases each). The CDR3 runs 15 residues. CDR1 and CDR2 (germline): MNHEY, SVGAGI. Trimming pared 1 base from V and 4 bases from J, leaving 14 bases between. The CDR3, as DNA: TGTGCCAGCAGTTACTTACAAGGAGGGGGGTACGAGCAGTACTTC. As protein: CASSYLQGGGYEQYF.

The rearrangement joins TRBV5-6 to TRBJ1-6, with D possibly TRBD1 on 5 matching bases. Looked up from germline, CDR1 is SGHDT and CDR2 is YYEEEE. The CDR3 sequence is 14 residues long. Deletions cut 2 bases from V and 9 bases from J, with 12 bases between. The CDR3 loop reads CASSFDLGVSPLHF. The CDR3 DNA reads TGTGCCAGCAGCTTCGATTTAGGGGTTTCACCCCTCCACTTT.